This entry describes one T cell receptor (beta chain). The data were obtained in a study of blood T cells in healthy people across ages. CDR1 MNHEY and CDR2 SVGAGI come from the germline V gene. V trimming: 5 bases; J trimming: 1 base; junction bases outside the gene matches: 4. CDR3 length: 14 amino acids. A J-beta primer mix and a sample-barcoded 5' primer were used in a second PCR of about 7 to 12 cycles. A single record per CDR3 protein comes from TCRdb applying MiXCR to the 5' RACE reads. The sample lists about 1.6 million distinct CDR3 sequences, about 31% seen once, with over 9% in the top ten.

The sequence came from a woman aged 25 to 45 in good health. The sample consisted of blood. This chain connects TRBV6-5 to TRBJ2-7; 8 nucleotides line up with TRBD2. In DNA, the CDR3 is TGTGCCAGCAGTATAGCGGGGAAATCCTACGAGCAGTACTTC. Translation gives CASSIAGKSYEQYF.